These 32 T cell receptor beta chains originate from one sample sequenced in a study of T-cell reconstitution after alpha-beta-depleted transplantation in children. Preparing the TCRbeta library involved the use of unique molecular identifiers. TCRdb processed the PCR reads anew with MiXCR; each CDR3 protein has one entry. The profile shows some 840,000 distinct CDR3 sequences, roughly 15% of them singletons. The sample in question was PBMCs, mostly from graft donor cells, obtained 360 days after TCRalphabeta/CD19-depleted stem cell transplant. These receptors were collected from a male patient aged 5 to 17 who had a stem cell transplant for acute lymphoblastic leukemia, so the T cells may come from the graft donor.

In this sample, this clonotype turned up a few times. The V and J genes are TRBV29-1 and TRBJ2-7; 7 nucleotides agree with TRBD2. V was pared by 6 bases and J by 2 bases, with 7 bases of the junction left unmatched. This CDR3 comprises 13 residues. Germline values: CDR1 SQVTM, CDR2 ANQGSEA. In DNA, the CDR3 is TGCAGCGTGGTCCAGCGGGATACCTACGAGCAGTACTTC. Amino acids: CSVVQRDTYEQYF.

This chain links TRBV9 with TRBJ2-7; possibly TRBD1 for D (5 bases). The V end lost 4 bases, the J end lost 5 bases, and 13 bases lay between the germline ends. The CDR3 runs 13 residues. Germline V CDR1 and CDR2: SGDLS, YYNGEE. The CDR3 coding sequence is TGTGCCAGCAGCTCCCGTCAGGGAAACGAGCAGTACTTC. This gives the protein CASSSRQGNEQYF.

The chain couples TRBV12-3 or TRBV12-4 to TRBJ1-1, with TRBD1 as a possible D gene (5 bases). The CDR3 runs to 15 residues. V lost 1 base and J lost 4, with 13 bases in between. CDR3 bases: TGTGCCAGCAGTTTAGTTGGGACGGAACCCACTGAAGCTTTCTTT. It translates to CASSLVGTEPTEAFF.

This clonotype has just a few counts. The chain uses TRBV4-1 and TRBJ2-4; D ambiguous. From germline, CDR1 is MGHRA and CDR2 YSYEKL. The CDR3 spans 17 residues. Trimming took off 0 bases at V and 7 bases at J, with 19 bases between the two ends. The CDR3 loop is CASSQDPAPQLRNIQYF. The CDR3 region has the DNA TGCGCCAGCAGCCAAGATCCAGCCCCCCAGCTACGGAACATTCAGTACTTC.

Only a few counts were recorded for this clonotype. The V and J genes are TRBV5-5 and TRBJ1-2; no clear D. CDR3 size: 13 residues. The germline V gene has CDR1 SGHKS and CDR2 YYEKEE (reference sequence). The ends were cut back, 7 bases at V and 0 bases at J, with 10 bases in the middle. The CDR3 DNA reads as TGTGCCAGCGGGGAAGCTGCTAACTATGGCTACACCTTC. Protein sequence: CASGEAANYGYTF.

The CDR3: CASSVVTGGKQYF. The CDR3 DNA is TGTGCCAGCAGCGTAGTAACAGGGGGTAAGCAGTACTTC. The chain is built from TRBV9 and TRBJ2-7, with 8 bases that match TRBD1. The CDR3 consists of 13 residues. Germline values: CDR1 SGDLS, CDR2 YYNGEE. J was trimmed by 8 bases and V by 0 bases; bases with no gene match: 4. Based on the CDR3 plus reference TRBV9 and TRBJ2-7, the full variable domain is DSGVTQTPKHLITATGQRVTLRCSPRSGDLSVYWYQQSLDQGLQFLIQYYNGEERAKGNILERFSAQQFPDLHSELNLSSLELGDSALYFCASSVVTGGKQYFGPGTRLTVT.

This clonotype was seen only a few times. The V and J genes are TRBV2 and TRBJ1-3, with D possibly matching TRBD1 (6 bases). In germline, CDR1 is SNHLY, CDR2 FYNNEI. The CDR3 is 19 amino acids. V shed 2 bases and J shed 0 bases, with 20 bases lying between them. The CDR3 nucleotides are TGTGCCAGCAGTGAAAACTCCGGGACAACTACTAACTCTGGAAACACCATATATTTT. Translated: CASSENSGTTTNSGNTIYF.

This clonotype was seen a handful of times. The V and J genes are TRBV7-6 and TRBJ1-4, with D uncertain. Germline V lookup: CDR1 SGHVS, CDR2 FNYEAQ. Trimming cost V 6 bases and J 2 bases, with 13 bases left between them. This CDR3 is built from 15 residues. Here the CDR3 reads CASRREAFTNEKLFF. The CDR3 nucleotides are TGTGCCAGCAGACGGGAGGCTTTTACTAATGAAAAACTGTTTTTT.

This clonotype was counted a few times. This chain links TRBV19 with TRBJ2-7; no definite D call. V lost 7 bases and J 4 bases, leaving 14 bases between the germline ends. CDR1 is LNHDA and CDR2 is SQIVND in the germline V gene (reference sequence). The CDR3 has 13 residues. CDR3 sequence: CASNRGGAYEQYF. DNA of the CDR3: TGTGCCAGTAACCGCGGCGGCGCATACGAGCAGTACTTC.

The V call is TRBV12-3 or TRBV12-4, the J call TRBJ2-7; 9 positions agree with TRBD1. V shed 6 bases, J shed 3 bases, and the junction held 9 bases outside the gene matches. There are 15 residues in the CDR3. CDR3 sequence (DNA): TGTGCCAGCAGGCCCTCGGACAGGGGACTCTACGAGCAGTACTTC. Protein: CASRPSDRGLYEQYF.

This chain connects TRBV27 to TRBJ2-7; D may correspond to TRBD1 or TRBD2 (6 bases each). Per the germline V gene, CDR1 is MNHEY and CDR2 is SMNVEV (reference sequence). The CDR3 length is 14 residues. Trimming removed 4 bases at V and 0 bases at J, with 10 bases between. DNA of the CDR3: TGTGCCAGCAGTTGGTCGGGGGCCTCCTACGAGCAGTACTTC. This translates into CASSWSGASYEQYF.

CDR3 bases: TGCGCCAGCAGCTTGTGGCCATTACGGACTCAAGCGCCTGAAGCTTTCTTT. Protein sequence: CASSLWPLRTQAPEAFF. The chain carries TRBV5-1 and TRBJ1-1, with D unresolved. Germline CDR1 and CDR2: SGHRS and YFSETQ. V lost 1 base and J 6 bases, leaving 22 bases between the germline ends. This CDR3 is 17 amino acids long. The full variable domain, in which reference TRBV5-1 and TRBJ1-1 provide the parts outside the CDR3, is KAGVTQTPRYLIKTRGQQVTLSCSPISGHRSVSWYQQTPGQGLQFLFEYFSETQRNKGNFPGRFSGRQFSNSRSEMNVSTLELGDSALYLCASSLWPLRTQAPEAFFGQGTRLTVV.

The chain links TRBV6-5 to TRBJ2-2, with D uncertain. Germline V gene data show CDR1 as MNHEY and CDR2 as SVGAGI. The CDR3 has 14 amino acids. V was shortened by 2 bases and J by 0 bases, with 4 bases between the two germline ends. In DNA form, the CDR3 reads TGTGCCAGCAGTTACATAGCGAACACCGGGGAGCTGTTTTTT. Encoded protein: CASSYIANTGELFF.

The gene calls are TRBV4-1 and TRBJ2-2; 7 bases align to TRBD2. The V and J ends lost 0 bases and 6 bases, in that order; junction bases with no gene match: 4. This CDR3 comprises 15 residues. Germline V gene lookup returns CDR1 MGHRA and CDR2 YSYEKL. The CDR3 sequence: CASSQEGGTPGELFF. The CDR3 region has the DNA TGCGCCAGCAGCCAAGAGGGGGGGACGCCCGGGGAGCTGTTTTTT.

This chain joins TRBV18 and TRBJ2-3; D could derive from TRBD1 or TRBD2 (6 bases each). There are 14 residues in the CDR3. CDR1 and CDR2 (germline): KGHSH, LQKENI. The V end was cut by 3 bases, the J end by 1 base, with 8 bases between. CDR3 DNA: TGTGCCAGCTCACCCCGGGGGCGCACAGATACGCAGTATTTT. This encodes CASSPRGRTDTQYF.

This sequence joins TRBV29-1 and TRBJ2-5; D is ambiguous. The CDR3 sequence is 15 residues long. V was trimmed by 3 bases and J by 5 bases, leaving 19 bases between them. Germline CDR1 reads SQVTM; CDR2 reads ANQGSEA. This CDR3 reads CSVDRQANRGETQYF. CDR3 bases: TGCAGCGTTGATCGGCAGGCCAACCGTGGGGAGACCCAGTACTTC.

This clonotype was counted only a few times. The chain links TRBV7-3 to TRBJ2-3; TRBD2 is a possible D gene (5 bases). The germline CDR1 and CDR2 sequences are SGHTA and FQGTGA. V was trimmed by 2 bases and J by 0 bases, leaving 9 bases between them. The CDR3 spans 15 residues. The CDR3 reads CASSLGGMSTDTQYF. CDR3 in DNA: TGTGCCAGCAGCTTAGGAGGAATGAGCACAGATACGCAGTATTTT.

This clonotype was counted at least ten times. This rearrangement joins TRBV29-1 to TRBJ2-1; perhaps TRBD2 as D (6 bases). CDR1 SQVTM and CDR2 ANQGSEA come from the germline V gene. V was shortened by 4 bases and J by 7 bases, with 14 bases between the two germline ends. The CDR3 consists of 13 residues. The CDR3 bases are TGCAGCGTTGGGCGGGGCCGGGTAAATGAGCAGTTCTTC. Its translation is CSVGRGRVNEQFF.

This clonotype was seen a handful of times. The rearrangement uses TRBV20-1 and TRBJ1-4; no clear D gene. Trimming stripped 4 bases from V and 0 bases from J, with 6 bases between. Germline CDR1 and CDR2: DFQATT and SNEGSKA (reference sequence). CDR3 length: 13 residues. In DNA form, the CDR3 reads TGCAGTGCTATCATTCCAACTAATGAAAAACTGTTTTTT. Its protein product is CSAIIPTNEKLFF.

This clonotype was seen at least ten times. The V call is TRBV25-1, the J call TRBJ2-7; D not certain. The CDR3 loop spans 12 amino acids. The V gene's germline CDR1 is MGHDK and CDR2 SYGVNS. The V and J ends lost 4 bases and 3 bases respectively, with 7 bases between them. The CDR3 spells CASSVSFYEQYF. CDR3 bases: TGTGCCAGCAGTGTCTCGTTCTACGAGCAGTACTTC.

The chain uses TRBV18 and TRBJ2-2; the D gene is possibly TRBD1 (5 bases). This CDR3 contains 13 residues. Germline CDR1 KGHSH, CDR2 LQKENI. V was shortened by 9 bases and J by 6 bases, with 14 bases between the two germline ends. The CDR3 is CASHLTGAGELFF. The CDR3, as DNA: TGTGCCAGTCACCTTACAGGCGCCGGGGAGCTGTTTTTT. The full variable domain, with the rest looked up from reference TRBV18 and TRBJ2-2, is NAGVMQNPRHLVRRRGQEARLRCSPMKGHSHVYWYRQLPEEGLKFMVYLQKENIIDESGMPKERFSAEFPKEGPSILRIQQVVRGDSAAYFCASHLTGAGELFFGEGSRLTVL.

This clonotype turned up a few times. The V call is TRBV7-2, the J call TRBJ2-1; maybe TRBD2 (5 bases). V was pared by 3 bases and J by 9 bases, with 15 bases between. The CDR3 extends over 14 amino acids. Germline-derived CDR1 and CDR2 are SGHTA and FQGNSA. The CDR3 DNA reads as TGTGCCAGCAGCTTTCGTCCCCCGGGGAGTGAGCAGTTCTTC. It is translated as CASSFRPPGSEQFF.

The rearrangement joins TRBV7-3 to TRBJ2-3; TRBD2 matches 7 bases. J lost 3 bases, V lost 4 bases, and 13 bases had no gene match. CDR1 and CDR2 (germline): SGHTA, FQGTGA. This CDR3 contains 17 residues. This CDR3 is CASSSSAGVPGTDTQYF. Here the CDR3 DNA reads TGTGCCAGCAGCTCCTCGGCGGGGGTTCCTGGGACAGATACGCAGTATTTT.

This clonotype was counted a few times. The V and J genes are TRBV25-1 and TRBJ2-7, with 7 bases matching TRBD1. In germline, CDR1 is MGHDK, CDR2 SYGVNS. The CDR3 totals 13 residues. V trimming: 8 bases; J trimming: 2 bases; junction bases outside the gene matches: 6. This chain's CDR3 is CASGPTGTYEQYF. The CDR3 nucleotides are TGTGCCAGCGGCCCGACAGGGACCTACGAGCAGTACTTC.

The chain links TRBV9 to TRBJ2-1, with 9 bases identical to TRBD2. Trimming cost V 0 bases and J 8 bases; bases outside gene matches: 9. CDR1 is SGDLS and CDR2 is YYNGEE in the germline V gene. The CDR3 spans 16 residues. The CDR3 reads CASSVGASGISHEQFF. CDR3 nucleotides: TGTGCCAGCAGCGTAGGTGCTAGCGGGATAAGTCATGAGCAGTTCTTC.

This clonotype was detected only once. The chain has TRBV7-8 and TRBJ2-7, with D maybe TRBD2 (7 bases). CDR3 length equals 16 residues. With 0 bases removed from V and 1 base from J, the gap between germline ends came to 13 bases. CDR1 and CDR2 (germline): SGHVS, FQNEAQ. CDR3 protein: CASSLAQRGGSYEQYF. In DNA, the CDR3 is TGTGCCAGCAGCTTAGCGCAGAGGGGGGGGTCCTACGAGCAGTACTTC.

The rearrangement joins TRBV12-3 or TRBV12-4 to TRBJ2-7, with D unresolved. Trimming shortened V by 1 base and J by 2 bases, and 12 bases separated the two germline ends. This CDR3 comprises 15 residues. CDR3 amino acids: CASSLGWPAPYEQYF. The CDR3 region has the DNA TGTGCCAGCAGTTTAGGGTGGCCGGCGCCCTACGAGCAGTACTTC.

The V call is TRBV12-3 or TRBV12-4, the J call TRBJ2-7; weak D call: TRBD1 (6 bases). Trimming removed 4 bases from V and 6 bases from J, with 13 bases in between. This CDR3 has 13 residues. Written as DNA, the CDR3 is TGTGCCAGCAGTTACCCCCACAGGGTCGAGCAGTACTTC. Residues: CASSYPHRVEQYF.

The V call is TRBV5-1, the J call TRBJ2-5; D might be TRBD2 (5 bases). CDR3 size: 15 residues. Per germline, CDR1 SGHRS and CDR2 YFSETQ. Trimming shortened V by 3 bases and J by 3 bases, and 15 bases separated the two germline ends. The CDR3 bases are TGCGCCAGCAGCTCGACACAGCGGCCCGAAGAGACCCAGTACTTC. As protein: CASSSTQRPEETQYF.

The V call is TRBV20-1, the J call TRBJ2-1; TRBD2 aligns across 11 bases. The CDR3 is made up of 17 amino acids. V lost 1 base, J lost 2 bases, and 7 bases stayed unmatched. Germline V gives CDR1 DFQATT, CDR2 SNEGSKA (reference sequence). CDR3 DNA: TGCAGTGCTAGAGTTGTGACTAGCGGGATCACCTACAATGAGCAGTTCTTC. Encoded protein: CSARVVTSGITYNEQFF.

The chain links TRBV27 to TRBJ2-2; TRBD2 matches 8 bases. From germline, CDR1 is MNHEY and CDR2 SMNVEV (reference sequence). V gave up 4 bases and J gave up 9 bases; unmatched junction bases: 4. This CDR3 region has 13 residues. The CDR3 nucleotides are TGTGCCAGCAGTTCTAGGACTAGCCGGGAGCTGTTTTTT. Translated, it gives CASSSRTSRELFF.

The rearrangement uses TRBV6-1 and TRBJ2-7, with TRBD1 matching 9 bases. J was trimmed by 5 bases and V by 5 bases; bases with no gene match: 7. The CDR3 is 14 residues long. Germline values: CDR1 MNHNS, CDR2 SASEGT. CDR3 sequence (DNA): TGTGCCAGCAGTCCCGGGACAGGGTACCACGAGCAGTACTTC. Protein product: CASSPGTGYHEQYF.